The present TCR beta chain was sequenced within a study of blood T cell repertoires in COVID-19. Individuals drawn from about 26 US areas were roughly 18 to 100 years old. Profiled with immunoSEQ multiplex PCR; TCRdb holds only in-frame clones, not every one. The sample yields roughly 140,000 clones, 80% to 90% seen once. The source is a man aged 55 to 70 who had recovered from COVID-19. What was sequenced was PBMCs or T cells enriched from blood (not recorded which).

This CDR3 reads CASSPRGGASTDTQYF. The CDR3 nucleotides read TGTGCCAGCAGCCCCCGCGGAGGTGCTAGCACAGATACGCAGTATTTT. J is TRBJ2-3 and V is TRBV3-1 (or the pseudogene TRBV3-2); tentative D call: TRBD2 (5 bases). Germline assignment: CDR1 LGHDT and CDR2 YNNKEL (reference sequence). The length of the CDR3 is 16 residues. Trimming pared 4 bases from V and 0 bases from J, leaving 14 bases between.